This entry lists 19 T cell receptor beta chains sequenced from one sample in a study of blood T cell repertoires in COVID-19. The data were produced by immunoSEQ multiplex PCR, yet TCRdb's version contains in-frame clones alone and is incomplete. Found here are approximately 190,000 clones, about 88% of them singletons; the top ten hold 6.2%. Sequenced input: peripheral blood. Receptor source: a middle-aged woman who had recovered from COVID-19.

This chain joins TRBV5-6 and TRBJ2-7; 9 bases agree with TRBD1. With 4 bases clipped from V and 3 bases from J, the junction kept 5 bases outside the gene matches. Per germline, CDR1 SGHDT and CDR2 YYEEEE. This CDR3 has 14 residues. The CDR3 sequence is CASSAGQGIYEQYF. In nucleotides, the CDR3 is TGTGCCAGCAGCGCGGGACAGGGTATCTACGAGCAGTACTTC.

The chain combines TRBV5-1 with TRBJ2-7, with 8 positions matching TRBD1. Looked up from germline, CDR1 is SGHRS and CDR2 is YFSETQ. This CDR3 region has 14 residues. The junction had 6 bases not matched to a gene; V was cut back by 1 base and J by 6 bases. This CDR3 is CASSLQQGVGEQYF. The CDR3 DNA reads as TGCGCCAGCAGCTTGCAACAGGGGGTTGGCGAGCAGTACTTC. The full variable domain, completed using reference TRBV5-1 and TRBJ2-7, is KAGVTQTPRYLIKTRGQQVTLSCSPISGHRSVSWYQQTPGQGLQFLFEYFSETQRNKGNFPGRFSGRQFSNSRSEMNVSTLELGDSALYLCASSLQQGVGEQYFGPGTRLTVT.

This chain's CDR3 is CASSWGQGGTDTQYF. DNA of the CDR3: TGTGCCAGCAGCTGGGGACAGGGTGGCACAGATACGCAGTATTTT. The V gene is TRBV7-9, the J gene TRBJ2-3, with 9 bases lining up with TRBD1. The V and J ends lost 4 bases and 1 base, in that order; junction bases with no gene match: 3. CDR3 length: 15 amino acids. CDR1 and CDR2 (germline): SEHNR, FQNEAQ (reference sequence).

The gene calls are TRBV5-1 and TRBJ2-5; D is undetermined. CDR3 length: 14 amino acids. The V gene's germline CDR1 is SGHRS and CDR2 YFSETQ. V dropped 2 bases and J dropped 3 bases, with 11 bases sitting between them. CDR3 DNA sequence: TGCGCCAGCAGCTTTCTCGGTGTAAAAGAGACCCAGTACTTC. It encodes CASSFLGVKETQYF.

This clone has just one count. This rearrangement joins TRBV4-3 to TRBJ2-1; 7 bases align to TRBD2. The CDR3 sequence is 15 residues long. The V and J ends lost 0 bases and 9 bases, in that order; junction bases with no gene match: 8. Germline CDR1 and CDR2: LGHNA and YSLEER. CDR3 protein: CASSQDGGRALEQFF. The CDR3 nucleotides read TGCGCCAGCAGCCAAGATGGGGGGAGGGCCCTTGAGCAGTTCTTC.

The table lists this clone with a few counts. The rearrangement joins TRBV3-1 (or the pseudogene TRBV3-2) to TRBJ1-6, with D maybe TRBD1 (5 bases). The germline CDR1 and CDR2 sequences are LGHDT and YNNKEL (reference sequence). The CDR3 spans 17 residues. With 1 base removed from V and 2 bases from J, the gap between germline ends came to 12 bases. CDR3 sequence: CASSQVGGVAYNSPLHF. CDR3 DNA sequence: TGTGCCAGCAGCCAAGTTGGAGGGGTTGCCTATAATTCACCCCTCCACTTT.

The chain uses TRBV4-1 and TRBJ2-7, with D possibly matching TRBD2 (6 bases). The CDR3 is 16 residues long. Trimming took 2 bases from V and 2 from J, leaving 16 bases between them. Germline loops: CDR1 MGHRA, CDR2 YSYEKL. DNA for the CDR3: TGCGCCAGCAGCCAAAGTTGGGACTCCCTCACCTACGAGCAGTACTTC. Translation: CASSQSWDSLTYEQYF.

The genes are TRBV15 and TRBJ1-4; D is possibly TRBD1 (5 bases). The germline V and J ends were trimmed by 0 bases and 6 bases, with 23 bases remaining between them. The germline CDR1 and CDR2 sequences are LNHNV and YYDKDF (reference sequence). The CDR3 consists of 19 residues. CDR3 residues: CATSRDYQGLTISDEKLFF. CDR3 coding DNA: TGTGCCACCAGCAGAGATTACCAGGGTCTCACCATTTCGGATGAAAAACTGTTTTTT. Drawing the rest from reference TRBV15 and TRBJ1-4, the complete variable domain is DAMVIQNPRYQVTQFGKPVTLSCSQTLNHNVMYWYQQKSSQAPKLLFHYYDKDFNNEADTPDNFQSRRPNTSFCFLDIRSPGLGDTAMYLCATSRDYQGLTISDEKLFFGSGTQLSVL.

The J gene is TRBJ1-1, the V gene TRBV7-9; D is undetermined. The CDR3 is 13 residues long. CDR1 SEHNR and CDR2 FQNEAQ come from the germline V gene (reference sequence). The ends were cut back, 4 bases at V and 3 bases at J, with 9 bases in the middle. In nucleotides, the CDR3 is TGTGCCAGCAGCTCTGTCGGTTACACTGAAGCTTTCTTT. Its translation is CASSSVGYTEAFF. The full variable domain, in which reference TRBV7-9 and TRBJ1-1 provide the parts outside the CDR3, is DTGVSQNPRHKITKRGQNVTFRCDPISEHNRLYWYRQTLGQGPEFLTYFQNEAQLEKSRLLSDRFSAERPKGSFSTLEIQRTEQGDSAMYLCASSSVGYTEAFFGQGTRLTVV.

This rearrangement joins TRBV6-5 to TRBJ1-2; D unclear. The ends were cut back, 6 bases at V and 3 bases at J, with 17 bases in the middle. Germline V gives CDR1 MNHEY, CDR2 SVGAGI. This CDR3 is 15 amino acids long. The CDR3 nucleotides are TGTGCCAGCAGCTCTAACGCCCTGGGCGACTATGGCTACACCTTC. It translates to CASSSNALGDYGYTF.

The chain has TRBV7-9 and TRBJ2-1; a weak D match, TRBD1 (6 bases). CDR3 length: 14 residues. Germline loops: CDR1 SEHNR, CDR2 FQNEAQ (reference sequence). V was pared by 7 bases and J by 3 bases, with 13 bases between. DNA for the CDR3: TGTGCCAGCATCTCAGGGGTCCGCTACAATGAGCAGTTCTTC. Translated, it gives CASISGVRYNEQFF.

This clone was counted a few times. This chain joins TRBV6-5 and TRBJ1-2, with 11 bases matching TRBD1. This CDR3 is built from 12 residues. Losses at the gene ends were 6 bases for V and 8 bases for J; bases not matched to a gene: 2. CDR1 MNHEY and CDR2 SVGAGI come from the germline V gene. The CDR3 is CASSGQGAGYTF. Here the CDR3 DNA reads TGTGCCAGCAGCGGACAGGGGGCCGGCTACACCTTC.

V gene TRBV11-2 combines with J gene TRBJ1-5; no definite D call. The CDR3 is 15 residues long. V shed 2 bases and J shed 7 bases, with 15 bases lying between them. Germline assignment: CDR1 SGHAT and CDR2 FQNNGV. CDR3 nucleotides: TGTGCCAGCAGCTTAACGGACGGGATCGGCCAGCCCCAGCATTTT. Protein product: CASSLTDGIGQPQHF.

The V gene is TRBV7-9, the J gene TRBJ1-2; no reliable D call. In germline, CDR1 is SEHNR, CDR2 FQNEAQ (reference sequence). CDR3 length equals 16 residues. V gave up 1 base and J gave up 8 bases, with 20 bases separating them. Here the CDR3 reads CASSLGSASLGGGYTF. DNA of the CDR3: TGTGCCAGCAGCTTAGGGTCAGCGTCGCTGGGAGGAGGCTACACCTTC.

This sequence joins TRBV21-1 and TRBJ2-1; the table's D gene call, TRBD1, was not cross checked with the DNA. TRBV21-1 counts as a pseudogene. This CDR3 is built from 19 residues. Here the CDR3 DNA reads TGTGCCAGCAGCAAAGCATTGGGACAGGGGCCCCCTCTAGAGAATGAGCAGTTCTTC. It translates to CASSKALGQGPPLENEQFF.

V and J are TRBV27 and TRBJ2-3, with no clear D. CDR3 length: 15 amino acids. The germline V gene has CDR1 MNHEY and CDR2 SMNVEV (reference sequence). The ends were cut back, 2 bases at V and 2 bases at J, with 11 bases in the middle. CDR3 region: CASSLRAGYTDTQYF. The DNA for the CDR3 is TGTGCCAGCAGTTTAAGAGCTGGTTACACAGATACGCAGTATTTT.

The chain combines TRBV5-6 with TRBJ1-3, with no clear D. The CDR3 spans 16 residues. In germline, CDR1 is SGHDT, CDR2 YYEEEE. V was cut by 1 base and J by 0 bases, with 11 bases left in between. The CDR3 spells CASSLSWSSSGNTIYF. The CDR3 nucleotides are TGTGCCAGCAGCTTGTCCTGGAGTAGCTCTGGAAACACCATATATTTT.

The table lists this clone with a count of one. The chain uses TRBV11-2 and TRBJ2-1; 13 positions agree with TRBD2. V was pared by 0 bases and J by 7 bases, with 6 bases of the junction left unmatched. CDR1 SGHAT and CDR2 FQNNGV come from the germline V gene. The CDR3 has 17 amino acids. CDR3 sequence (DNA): TGTGCCAGCAGCTTAGAAGGGGCGGGACTAGCGGGGAATGAGCAGTTCTTC. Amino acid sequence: CASSLEGAGLAGNEQFF.

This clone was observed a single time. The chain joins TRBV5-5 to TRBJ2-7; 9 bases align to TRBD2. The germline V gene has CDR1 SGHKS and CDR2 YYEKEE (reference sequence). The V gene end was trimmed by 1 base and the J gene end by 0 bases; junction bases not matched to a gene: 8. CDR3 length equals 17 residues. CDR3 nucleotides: TGTGCCAGCAGCTTGAGAATTAGCGGGAGTGTCTCCTACGAGCAGTACTTC. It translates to CASSLRISGSVSYEQYF.